This T cell receptor beta chain was identified during a study of T-cell reconstitution after alpha-beta-depleted transplantation in children. Library preparation (for TCRbeta) was performed with unique molecular identifiers. TCRdb recomputed calls from the PCR reads with MiXCR, one row per CDR3 protein. The sample holds about 270,000 distinct CDR3 sequences, 9.9% seen once. CDR1 and CDR2 from the germline V gene are SGHTA and FQGNSA. V was clipped by 5 bases and J by 6 bases; unmatched bases: 9. The CDR3 consists of 15 residues. The material sequenced was PBMCs from the stem cell graft donor, taken from the stem cell graft. This sequence was found in a human donor who donated a stem cell graft to a child with SCID. The chain has TRBV7-2 and TRBJ2-1; 8 bases agree with TRBD2. In DNA, the CDR3 is TGTGCCAGCAGCCCCCGGGGACTAGAGGCCAATGAGCAGTTCTTC. Its protein product is CASSPRGLEANEQFF. Using reference TRBV7-2 and TRBJ2-1 for the parts outside the CDR3, the full variable domain is GAGVSQSPSNKVTEKGKDVELRCDPISGHTALYWYRQSLGQGLEFLIYFQGNSAPDKSGLPSDRFSAERTGGSVSTLTIQRTQQEDSAVYLCASSPRGLEANEQFFGPGTRLTVL.